Described below is a single T cell receptor beta chain sequence and its context. V was trimmed by 4 bases and J by 2 bases, leaving 11 bases between them. Per the germline V gene, CDR1 is SNHLY and CDR2 is FYNNEI. This CDR3 is 14 amino acids long. Amplification used 60 Vbeta primers and 13 Jbeta primers. TCRdb keeps only in-frame clones here, not all; method: immunoSEQ multiplex PCR. This repertoire shows about 180,000 clones, about 73% found once; its top ten account for around 14%. The data are from a study of cytomegalovirus exposure and HLA in healthy donors. The chain links TRBV2 to TRBJ2-5; D is possibly TRBD1 (5 bases). The clonotype was recovered from a woman aged 45-59 years in good health and CMV-seropositive. The sequencing sample was made of PBMCs. CDR3 residues: CASSVDRAQETQYF. The CDR3 bases are TGTGCCAGCAGTGTTGACAGAGCGCAAGAGACCCAGTACTTC. The full variable domain, rest sourced from reference TRBV2 and TRBJ2-5, is EPEVTQTPSHQVTQMGQEVILRCVPISNHLYFYWYRQILGQKVEFLVSFYNNEISEKSEIFDDQFSVERPDGSNFTLKIRSTKLEDSAMYFCASSVDRAQETQYFGPGTRLLVL.